This T cell receptor (beta chain) is from a study of T-cell memory formation after mild COVID-19. Overall study context: There were largely donor-specific TCR clusters.

A 5'RACE reaction primed in the constant segment made cDNA libraries of TCR alpha and TCR beta, and these carried sample barcodes and UMIs. TCRdb reprocessed the 5' RACE reads with MiXCR, giving one entry per CDR3 protein. Counted here are roughly 620,000 distinct CDR3 sequences, approximately 18% occurring once; the ten biggest clones make up 12%. Overall study results and limits: That cross-reactive memory joined was suggested by some responding clones appearing in pre-infection memory.

A note on this clonotype: The target antigen is unknown.

There are 13 residues in the CDR3. Trimming pared 5 bases from V and 6 bases from J, leaving 13 bases between. CDR1 is SGHTA, CDR2 FQGNSA, per germline. The V and J genes are TRBV7-2 and TRBJ2-5; possibly TRBD1 for D (6 bases). The receptor was isolated from an adult woman who had mild COVID-19 (a few samples of this study predate the infection). Cell type and time point are not known. Sequenced material: PBMCs or a T cell subset sorted from them (not recorded which). The CDR3 sequence is CASSPRGGQTQYF. In DNA form, the CDR3 reads TGTGCCAGCAGCCCCAGGGGCGGGCAGACCCAGTACTTC.